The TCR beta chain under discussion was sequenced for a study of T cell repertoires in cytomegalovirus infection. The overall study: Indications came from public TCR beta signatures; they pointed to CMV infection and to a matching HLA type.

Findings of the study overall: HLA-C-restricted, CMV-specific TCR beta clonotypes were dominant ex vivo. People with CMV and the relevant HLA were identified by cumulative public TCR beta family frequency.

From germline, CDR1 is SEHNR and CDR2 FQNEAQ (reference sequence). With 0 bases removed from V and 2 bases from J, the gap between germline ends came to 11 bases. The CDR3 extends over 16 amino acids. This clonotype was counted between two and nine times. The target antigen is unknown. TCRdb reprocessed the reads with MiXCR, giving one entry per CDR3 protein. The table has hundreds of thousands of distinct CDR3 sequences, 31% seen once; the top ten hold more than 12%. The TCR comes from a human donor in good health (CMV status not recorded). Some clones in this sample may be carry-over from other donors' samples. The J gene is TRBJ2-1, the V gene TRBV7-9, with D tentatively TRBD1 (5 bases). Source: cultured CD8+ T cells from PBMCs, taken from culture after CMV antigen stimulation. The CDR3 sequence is CASSLAAGPTYNEQFF. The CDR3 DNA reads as TGTGCCAGCAGCTTAGCGGCAGGGCCGACCTACAATGAGCAGTTCTTC.